The present T cell receptor (beta chain) was sequenced within a study of blood T cell repertoires in COVID-19. Authors' processing steps: Quantification of nucleated cells was approximated via reference gene primer amplification. Method: immunoSEQ multiplex PCR; TCRdb's copy keeps in-frame clones and lacks some. V and J calls and clone size are as listed in that table; D and trimming were resolved from the DNA. The sample records 110,000 to 150,000 clones, 85% to 90% being singletons. Germline V gene sequence: CDR1 SEHNR, CDR2 FQNEAQ (reference sequence). The V and J ends lost 1 base and 7 bases, in that order; junction bases with no gene match: 4. This CDR3 spans 14 amino acids.

The material sequenced was peripheral blood. The clonotype was recovered from a woman older than 75 with acute or convalescent COVID-19. This rearrangement joins TRBV7-9 to TRBJ1-5; 7 bases are a match to TRBD1. CDR3 residues: CASSLGGGGQPQHF. The CDR3 DNA reads TGTGCCAGCAGCTTAGGAGGGGGCGGACAGCCCCAGCATTTT.